This T cell receptor beta chain appears in the sequencing data of a study of T-cell memory formation after mild COVID-19. cDNA libraries for TCR alpha and TCR beta, carrying sample barcodes and UMIs, came from 5'RACE with constant-segment primers. From the 5' RACE reads, TCRdb called clonotypes with MiXCR, one entry per CDR3 protein. Of some 410,000 distinct CDR3 sequences listed, less than 25% are singletons. The V gene lost 1 base and the J gene lost 7 bases, with 14 bases spanning the gap. In germline, CDR1 is LNHDA, CDR2 SQIVND (reference sequence). This CDR3 contains 15 residues. In its sample, this clonotype was seen a few times. Antigen specificity is unknown. Study-wide points: Clones contracting over day 15 to 85 were CD4/CD8 balanced, with later expanders leaning CD4+.

Sequenced input: PBMCs or a T cell subset sorted from them (not recorded which). This TCR derives from an adult woman who had mild COVID-19 (a few samples of this study predate the infection). Cell type and time point are not known. The chain carries TRBV19 and TRBJ1-5; D is perhaps TRBD1 (5 bases). CDR3 nucleotides: TGTGCCAGTAGTATAGCGGCGGCAGGGTGGCAGCCCCAGCATTTT. This encodes CASSIAAAGWQPQHF.